Listed below are T cell receptor beta chains from one sample, sequenced in a study of CD8+ T cells in alopecia areata. TCRdb's copy holds only in-frame clones and misses some; the assay was immunoSEQ multiplex PCR. The top ten hold roughly 0.93% of the sample, which has about 250,000 clones, 60% seen once. This specimen was CD4+ T cells sorted from blood, taken at week 52, from a patient treated with tofacitinib. The source of these receptors is a human donor with alopecia areata. Both conserved end residues are part of each CDR3. The D gene is left open where the match is weak. Rows give clone size only sometimes, using once, few, many, or a class for an expanded clone.

j_call,cdr3_length,clone_size,v_call,d_call,cdr3_aa,cdr3_nt
TRBJ2-3,16,few,TRBV4-1,TRBD1,CASSKDRWASTDTQYF,TGCGCCAGCAGCAAGGACAGGTGGGCGTCCACAGATACGCAGTATTTT
TRBJ2-7,14,NA,TRBV30,NA,CACHPRQGGYEQYF,TGTGCCTGCCACCCCAGGCAGGGGGGTTACGAGCAGTACTTC
TRBJ2-2,13,NA,TRBV30,NA,CAWSWSGTGELFF,TGTGCCTGGAGTTGGTCGGGGACCGGGGAGCTGTTTTTT
TRBJ1-5,12,NA,TRBV29-1,NA,CSVAGGNQPQHF,TGCAGCGTTGCGGGGGGGAATCAGCCCCAGCATTTT
TRBJ1-1,13,NA,TRBV29-1,NA,CSVNRDMNTEAFF,TGCAGCGTTAACAGGGATATGAACACTGAAGCTTTCTTT
TRBJ2-2,13,NA,TRBV6-5,TRBD2,CASQAGGTGELFF,TGTGCCAGCCAGGCGGGAGGAACCGGGGAGCTGTTTTTT
TRBJ1-6,13,NA,TRBV30,TRBD1,CAWMGQHNSPLHF,TGTGCCTGGATGGGACAGCATAATTCACCCCTCCACTTT
TRBJ2-2,12,NA,TRBV25-1,NA,CASSGQYGELFF,TGTGCCAGCAGCGGACAATACGGGGAGCTGTTTTTT
TRBJ1-6,14,NA,TRBV18,NA,CASSPGEINSPLHF,TGTGCCAGCTCACCGGGGGAAATTAATTCACCCCTCCACTTT
TRBJ1-5,12,NA,TRBV7-9,NA,CASSEIGQPQHF,TGTGCCAGCAGCGAAATCGGTCAGCCCCAGCATTTT
TRBJ2-2,13,few,TRBV13,NA,CASSHRNTGELFF,TGTGCCAGCAGCCACAGAAACACCGGGGAGCTGTTTTTT
TRBJ1-1,14,NA,TRBV9,NA,CASSVDLGGREAFF,TGTGCCAGCAGCGTCGACCTGGGGGGTAGAGAAGCTTTCTTT
TRBJ1-1,15,NA,TRBV18,TRBD1,CASSPDTGENTEAFF,TGTGCCAGCTCACCAGACACAGGGGAGAACACTGAAGCTTTCTTT
TRBJ2-3,13,NA,TRBV6-5,TRBD2,CASSADPGTSGYF,TGTGCCAGCAGTGCGGATCCCGGGACTAGCGGGTATTTT
TRBJ1-5,12,NA,TRBV5-1,NA,CASSGTLQPQHF,TGCGCCAGCAGTGGCACGCTCCAGCCCCAGCATTTT
TRBJ1-5,13,NA,TRBV7-2,NA,CASSLGGSQPQHF,TGTGCCAGCAGCCTGGGGGGTAGTCAGCCCCAGCATTTT
TRBJ1-2,12,NA,TRBV29-1,NA,CSVSREDYGYTF,TGCAGCGTTTCCAGGGAAGACTATGGCTACACCTTC
TRBJ2-5,14,many,TRBV29-1,TRBD2,CSVETAGSTKTQYF,TGCAGCGTTGAGACAGCGGGGTCGACGAAGACCCAGTACTTC
TRBJ2-5,13,once,TRBV29-1,NA,CSVDVSRQETQYF,TGCAGCGTTGACGTTAGTCGCCAAGAGACCCAGTACTTC
TRBJ1-4,13,NA,TRBV11-2,NA,CASTSTGNEKLFF,TGTGCCAGCACGAGCACGGGGAATGAAAAACTGTTTTTT
TRBJ2-1,16,few,TRBV7-2,NA,CASSLASLAGYNEQFF,TGTGCCAGCAGCTTAGCTTCCCTAGCAGGCTACAATGAGCAGTTCTTC
TRBJ1-2,12,NA,TRBV7-9,TRBD1,CASSAGQRGYTF,TGTGCCAGCAGCGCGGGACAGCGCGGCTACACCTTC
TRBJ2-1,14,NA,TRBV29-1,TRBD1,CSVHRDSLSNEQFF,TGCAGCGTTCACCGGGACAGTCTGAGCAATGAGCAGTTCTTC
TRBJ1-2,13,few,TRBV27,NA,CASSLVRGGGYTF,TGTGCCAGCAGTTTGGTCAGGGGAGGCGGCTACACCTTC
TRBJ1-5,15,few,TRBV6-1,NA,CASSEAGGANQPQHF,TGTGCCAGCAGTGAAGCGGGGGGAGCGAATCAGCCCCAGCATTTT
TRBJ2-7,14,NA,TRBV25-1,NA,CASSLGQPTYEQYF,TGTGCCAGCAGCTTAGGACAGCCAACCTACGAGCAGTACTTC
TRBJ1-3,14,few,TRBV9,NA,CASSVRGSGNTIYF,TGTGCCAGCAGCGTAAGGGGGTCTGGAAACACCATATATTTT
TRBJ1-4,15,NA,TRBV7-9,NA,CASSLRRNRNEKLFF,TGTGCCAGCAGCCTTCGTCGGAATAGGAATGAAAAACTGTTTTTT
TRBJ2-7,14,NA,TRBV27,NA,CASSPPGKSYEQYF,TGTGCCAGCAGCCCCCCGGGCAAGTCCTACGAGCAGTACTTC
TRBJ2-1,13,few,TRBV29-1,NA,CSALDGGSNEQFF,TGCAGCGCCCTCGACGGGGGAAGCAATGAGCAGTTCTTC
TRBJ2-1,14,NA,TRBV9,TRBD1,CASSEQQGYNEQFF,TGTGCCAGCAGCGAACAACAGGGGTACAATGAGCAGTTCTTC
TRBJ2-7,13,few,TRBV29-1,NA,CSGMLAPNYEQYF,TGCAGCGGAATGCTGGCCCCTAACTACGAGCAGTACTTC
TRBJ2-7,16,few,TRBV12-5,TRBD1,CASGLVTGGYSYEQYF,TGTGCTAGTGGTTTGGTCACAGGGGGATACTCCTACGAGCAGTACTTC
TRBJ2-7,16,NA,TRBV25-1,TRBD1,CASSEYGGQGSYEQYF,TGTGCCAGCAGTGAATATGGGGGACAGGGGTCCTACGAGCAGTACTTC
TRBJ1-1,13,NA,TRBV9,NA,CASSVDRDTEAFF,TGTGCCAGCAGCGTAGACAGGGACACTGAAGCTTTCTTT
TRBJ1-2,14,NA,TRBV18,TRBD1,CASSSTSGTAPLTF,TGTGCCAGCTCATCCACCTCCGGGACAGCCCCTCTCACCTTC
TRBJ1-1,17,NA,TRBV25-1,TRBD1,CASIPPGQHSMNTEAFF,TGTGCCAGCATTCCGCCGGGACAGCATAGCATGAACACTGAAGCTTTCTTT
TRBJ2-5,13,NA,TRBV5-1,TRBD2,CASRIGLAETQYF,TGCGCCAGCAGGATAGGACTAGCGGAGACCCAGTACTTC
TRBJ1-1,14,many,TRBV6-5,NA,CASSKPGGNTEAFF,TGTGCCAGCAGTAAACCGGGGGGGAACACTGAAGCTTTCTTT
TRBJ2-2,16,few,TRBV29-1,TRBD2,CSVKHGGAANTGELFF,TGCAGCGTTAAACACGGGGGGGCCGCGAACACCGGGGAGCTGTTTTTT
TRBJ1-3,16,many,TRBV4-1,NA,CASSQDDWAKGNTIYF,TGCGCCAGCAGCCAAGACGACTGGGCAAAGGGAAACACCATATATTTT
TRBJ1-2,12,NA,TRBV2,NA,CASSGMSYGYTF,TGTGCCAGCAGCGGCATGTCCTATGGCTACACCTTC
TRBJ1-6,14,few,TRBV9,NA,CASSVRGADSPLHF,TGTGCCAGCAGCGTACGGGGCGCGGATTCACCCCTCCACTTT
TRBJ2-7,15,NA,TRBV29-1,NA,CSVEEAQGAGYEQYF,TGCAGCGTTGAAGAAGCCCAAGGGGCGGGTTACGAGCAGTACTTC
TRBJ2-3,16,NA,TRBV5-4,TRBD2,CASSSMTSRSTDTQYF,TGTGCCAGCAGCTCTATGACTAGCCGGAGCACAGATACGCAGTATTTT
TRBJ2-2,16,few,TRBV29-1,TRBD1,CSVGRHRGNVAGELFF,TGCAGCGTTGGTAGGCACAGGGGCAATGTAGCCGGGGAGCTGTTTTTT
TRBJ2-1,15,NA,TRBV5-1,NA,CASSLVYGDYNEQFF,TGCGCCAGCAGCTTGGTTTACGGGGACTACAATGAGCAGTTCTTC
TRBJ2-7,16,NA,TRBV5-1,NA,CASSASEDGFSYEQYF,TGCGCCAGCAGCGCTTCGGAGGACGGTTTTTCCTACGAGCAGTACTTC
TRBJ1-5,15,NA,TRBV18,TRBD1,CASSPEGAGNQPQHF,TGTGCCAGCTCACCGGAGGGGGCAGGCAATCAGCCCCAGCATTTT
TRBJ2-7,13,NA,TRBV9,NA,CASSVVVVGEQYF,TGTGCCAGCAGCGTAGTAGTGGTCGGGGAGCAGTACTTC
TRBJ2-1,15,NA,TRBV2,TRBD1,CASSIPGQGRNEQFF,TGTGCCAGCAGCATTCCGGGACAGGGGCGCAATGAGCAGTTCTTC
TRBJ2-7,14,NA,TRBV5-1,NA,CASSTTGTGYEQYF,TGCGCCAGCAGCACAACAGGGACCGGCTACGAGCAGTACTTC
TRBJ1-1,14,NA,TRBV7-6,NA,CASSPGGKNTEAFF,TGTGCCAGCAGCCCCGGCGGGAAGAACACTGAAGCTTTCTTT
TRBJ2-7,13,NA,TRBV6-5,TRBD1,CASSIGTAYEQYF,TGTGCCAGCAGCATCGGGACAGCCTACGAGCAGTACTTC
TRBJ1-1,14,few,TRBV5-4,TRBD1,CASSWGQGDTEAFF,TGTGCCAGCAGCTGGGGACAGGGCGACACTGAAGCTTTCTTT
TRBJ1-2,12,NA,TRBV5-6,NA,CASSIDNYGYTF,TGTGCCAGCAGCATTGACAACTATGGCTACACCTTC
TRBJ2-5,12,few,TRBV18,NA,CASSSPLGTQYF,TGTGCCAGCTCCTCCCCATTGGGGACCCAGTACTTC